This T cell receptor (beta chain) is from a study of blood T cells in healthy people across ages. Per germline, CDR1 SGHTA and CDR2 FQGNSA. The V segment lost 4 bases and the J segment 6 bases; nucleotides outside the gene matches: 4. The CDR3 is 13 amino acids. A few counts support this clonotype. For the second PCR, which ran for about 7 to 11 cycles, a sample-barcoded 5' primer and a J-beta primer mix were used. One entry per CDR3 protein results from TCRdb running MiXCR on the 5' RACE reads. This sample has 650,000 to 1,000,000 distinct CDR3 sequences; around 34% occur once, and the top ten carry over 10%.

The J gene is TRBJ2-3, the V gene TRBV7-2; TRBD1 aligns across 7 bases. The source of this sequence is a man younger than 30 in good health. Sequences were obtained from blood. CDR3 amino acids: CASSSSRGDTQYF. The CDR3 nucleotides read TGTGCCAGCAGCTCTAGCAGGGGGGATACGCAGTATTTT.